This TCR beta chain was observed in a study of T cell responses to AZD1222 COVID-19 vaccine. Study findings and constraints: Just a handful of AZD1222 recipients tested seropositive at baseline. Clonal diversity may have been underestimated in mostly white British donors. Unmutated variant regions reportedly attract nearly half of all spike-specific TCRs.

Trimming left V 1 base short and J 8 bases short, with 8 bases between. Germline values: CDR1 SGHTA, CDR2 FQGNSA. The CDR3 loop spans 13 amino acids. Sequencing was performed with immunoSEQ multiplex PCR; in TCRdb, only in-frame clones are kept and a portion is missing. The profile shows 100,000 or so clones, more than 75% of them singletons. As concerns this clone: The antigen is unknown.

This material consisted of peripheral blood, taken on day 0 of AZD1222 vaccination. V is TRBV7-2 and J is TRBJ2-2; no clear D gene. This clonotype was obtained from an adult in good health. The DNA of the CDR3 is TGTGCCAGCAGCTTAGTTCTGGGGGGGGAGCTGTTTTTT. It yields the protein CASSLVLGGELFF.